The 2 T cell receptor beta chains listed next were all sequenced from one sample in a study of cytomegalovirus exposure and HLA in healthy donors. Assay: immunoSEQ multiplex PCR; the TCRdb copy retains only in-frame clones and omits some. The table records over 150,000 clones, about 86% of them present only once. Material for sequencing was PBMCs. The receptors were sampled from a human donor in good health.

This clone was observed a handful of times. The rearrangement links TRBV7-9 to TRBJ2-3; the match to TRBD2 covers 11 bases. Trimming removed 3 bases from V and 2 bases from J; junction bases left unmatched: 4. Germline V lookup: CDR1 SEHNR, CDR2 FQNEAQ (reference sequence). The CDR3 has 16 amino acids. The CDR3 DNA sequence: TGTGCCAGCAGCTTTATAGCGGGAGGGAACACAGATACGCAGTATTTT. It yields the protein CASSFIAGGNTDTQYF.

The CDR3 region has the DNA TGTGCCTGGAGCCCCGGAGGGAGCTCAGGGTATGGCTACACCTTC. Protein: CAWSPGGSSGYGYTF. This sequence joins TRBV30 and TRBJ1-2; D perhaps matches TRBD1 (5 bases). Trimming pared 3 bases from V and 5 bases from J, leaving 19 bases between. The CDR3 covers 15 residues. CDR1 is GTSNPN, CDR2 SVGIG, per germline (reference sequence).